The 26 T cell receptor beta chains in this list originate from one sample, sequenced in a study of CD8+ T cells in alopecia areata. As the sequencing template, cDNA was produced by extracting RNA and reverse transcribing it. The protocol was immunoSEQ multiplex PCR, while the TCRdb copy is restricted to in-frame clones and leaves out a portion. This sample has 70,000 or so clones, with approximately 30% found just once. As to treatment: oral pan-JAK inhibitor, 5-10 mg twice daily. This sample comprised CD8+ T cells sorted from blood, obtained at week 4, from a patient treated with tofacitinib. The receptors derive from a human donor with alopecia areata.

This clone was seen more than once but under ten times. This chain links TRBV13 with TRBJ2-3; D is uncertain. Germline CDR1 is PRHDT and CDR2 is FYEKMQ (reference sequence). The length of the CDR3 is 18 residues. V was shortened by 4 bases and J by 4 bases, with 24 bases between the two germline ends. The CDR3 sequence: CASSSQIPLTPWPDTQYF. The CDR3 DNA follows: TGTGCCAGCAGCTCTCAGATCCCGCTAACCCCCTGGCCAGATACGCAGTATTTT.

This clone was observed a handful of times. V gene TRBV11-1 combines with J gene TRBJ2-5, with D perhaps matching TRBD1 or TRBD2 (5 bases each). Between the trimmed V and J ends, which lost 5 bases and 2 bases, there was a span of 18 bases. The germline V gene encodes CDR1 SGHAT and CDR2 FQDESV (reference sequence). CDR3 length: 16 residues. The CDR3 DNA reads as TGTGCCAGCAGCACAACGGGACCCGAACCTCAAGAGACCCAGTACTTC. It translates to CASSTTGPEPQETQYF.

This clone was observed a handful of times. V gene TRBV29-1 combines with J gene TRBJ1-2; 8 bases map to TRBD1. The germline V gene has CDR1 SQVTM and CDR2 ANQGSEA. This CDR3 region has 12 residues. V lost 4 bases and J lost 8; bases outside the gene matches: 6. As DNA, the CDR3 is TGCAGCGTTGTCCAGGGGGCGGAAGGCTACACCTTC. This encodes CSVVQGAEGYTF.

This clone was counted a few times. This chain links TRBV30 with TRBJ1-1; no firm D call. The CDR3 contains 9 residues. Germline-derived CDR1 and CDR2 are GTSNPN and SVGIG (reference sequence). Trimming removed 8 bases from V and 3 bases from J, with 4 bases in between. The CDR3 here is CAIDTEAFF. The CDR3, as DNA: TGTGCCATTGACACTGAAGCTTTCTTT.

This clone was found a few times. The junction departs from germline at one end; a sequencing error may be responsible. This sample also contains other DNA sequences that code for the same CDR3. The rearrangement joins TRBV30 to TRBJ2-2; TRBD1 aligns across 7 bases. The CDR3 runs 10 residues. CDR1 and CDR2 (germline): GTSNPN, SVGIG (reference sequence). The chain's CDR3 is CAWSQGELFF. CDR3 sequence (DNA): TGTGCCTGGAGTCAGGGGGAGCTATTTTTT.

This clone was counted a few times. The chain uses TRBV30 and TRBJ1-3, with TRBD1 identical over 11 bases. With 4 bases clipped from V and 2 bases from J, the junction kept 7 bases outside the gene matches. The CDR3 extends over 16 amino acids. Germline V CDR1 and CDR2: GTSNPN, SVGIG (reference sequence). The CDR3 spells CAWNPGQGATGNTIYF. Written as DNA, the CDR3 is TGTGCCTGGAACCCCGGACAGGGGGCAACTGGAAACACCATATATTTT.

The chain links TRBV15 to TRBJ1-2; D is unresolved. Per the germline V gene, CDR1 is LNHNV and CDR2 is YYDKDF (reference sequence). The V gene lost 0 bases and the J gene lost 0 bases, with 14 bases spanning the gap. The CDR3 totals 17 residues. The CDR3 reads CATSRERAGSPNYGYTF. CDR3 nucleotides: TGTGCCACCAGCAGAGAAAGGGCGGGCTCCCCTAACTATGGCTACACCTTC.

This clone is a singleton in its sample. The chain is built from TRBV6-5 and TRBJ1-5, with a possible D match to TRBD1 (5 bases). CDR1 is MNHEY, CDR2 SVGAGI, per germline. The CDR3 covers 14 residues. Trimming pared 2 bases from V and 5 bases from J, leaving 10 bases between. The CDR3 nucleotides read TGTGCCAGCAGTTACAAGGGGATCGATCAGCCCCAGCATTTT. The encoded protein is CASSYKGIDQPQHF.

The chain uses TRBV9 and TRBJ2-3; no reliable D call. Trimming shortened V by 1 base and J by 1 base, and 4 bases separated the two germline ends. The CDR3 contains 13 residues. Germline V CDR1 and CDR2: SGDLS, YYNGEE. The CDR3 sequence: CASSVTRTDTQYF. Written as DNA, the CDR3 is TGTGCCAGCAGCGTAACCCGCACAGATACGCAGTATTTT.

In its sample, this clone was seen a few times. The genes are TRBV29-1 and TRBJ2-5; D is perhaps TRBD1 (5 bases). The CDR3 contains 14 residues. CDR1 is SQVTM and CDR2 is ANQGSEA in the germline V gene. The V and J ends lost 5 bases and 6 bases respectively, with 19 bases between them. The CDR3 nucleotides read TGCAGCGTTAGAGCAGGGTCGGATGTGAAGACCCAGTACTTC. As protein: CSVRAGSDVKTQYF. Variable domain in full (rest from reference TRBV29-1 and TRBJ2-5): SAVISQKPSRDICQRGTSLTIQCQVDSQVTMMFWYRQQPGQSLTLIATANQGSEATYESGFVIDKFPISRPNLTFSTLTVSNMSPEDSSIYLCSVRAGSDVKTQYFGPGTRLLVL.

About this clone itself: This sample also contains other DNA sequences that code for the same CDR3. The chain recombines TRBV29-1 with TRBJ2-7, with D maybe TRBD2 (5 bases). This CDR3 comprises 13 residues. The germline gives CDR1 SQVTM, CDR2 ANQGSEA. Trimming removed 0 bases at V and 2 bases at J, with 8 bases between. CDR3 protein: CSVEEGEPYEQYF. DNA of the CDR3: TGCAGCGTTGAAGAGGGAGAGCCCTACGAGCAGTACTTC.

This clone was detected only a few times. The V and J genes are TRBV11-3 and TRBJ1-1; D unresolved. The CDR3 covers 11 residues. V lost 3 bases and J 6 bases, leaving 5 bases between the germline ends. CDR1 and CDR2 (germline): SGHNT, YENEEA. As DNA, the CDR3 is TGTGCCAGCAGCTTGGGTTCTGAAGCTTTCTTT. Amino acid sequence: CASSLGSEAFF.

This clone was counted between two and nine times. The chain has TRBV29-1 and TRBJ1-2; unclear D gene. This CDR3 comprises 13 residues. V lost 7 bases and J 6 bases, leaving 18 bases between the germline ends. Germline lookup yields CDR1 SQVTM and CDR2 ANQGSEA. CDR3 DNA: TGCAGCGCTTTAGGGAGACAAAGCGATGGCTACACCTTC. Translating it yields CSALGRQSDGYTF.

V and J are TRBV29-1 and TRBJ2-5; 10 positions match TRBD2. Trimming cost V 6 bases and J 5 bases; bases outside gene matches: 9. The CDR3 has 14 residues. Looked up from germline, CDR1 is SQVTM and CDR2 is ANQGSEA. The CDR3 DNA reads TGCAGCGTCTCCGGGACTAGCGAGTGGGAGACCCAGTACTTC. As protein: CSVSGTSEWETQYF. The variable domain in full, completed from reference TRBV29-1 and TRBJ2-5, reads SAVISQKPSRDICQRGTSLTIQCQVDSQVTMMFWYRQQPGQSLTLIATANQGSEATYESGFVIDKFPISRPNLTFSTLTVSNMSPEDSSIYLCSVSGTSEWETQYFGPGTRLLVL.

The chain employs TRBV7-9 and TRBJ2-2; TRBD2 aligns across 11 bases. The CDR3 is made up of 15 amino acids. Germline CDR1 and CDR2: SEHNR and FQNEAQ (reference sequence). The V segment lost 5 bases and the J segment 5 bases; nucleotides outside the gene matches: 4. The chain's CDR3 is CASSVTSGTTGELFF. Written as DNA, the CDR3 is TGTGCCAGCAGCGTGACTAGCGGGACAACCGGGGAGCTGTTTTTT.

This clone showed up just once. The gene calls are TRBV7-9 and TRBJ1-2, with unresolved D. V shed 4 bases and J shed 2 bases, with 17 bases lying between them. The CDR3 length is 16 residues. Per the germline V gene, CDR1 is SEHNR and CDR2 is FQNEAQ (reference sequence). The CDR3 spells CASSWFAGETNYGYTF. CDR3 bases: TGTGCCAGCAGCTGGTTCGCGGGCGAAACCAACTATGGCTACACCTTC.

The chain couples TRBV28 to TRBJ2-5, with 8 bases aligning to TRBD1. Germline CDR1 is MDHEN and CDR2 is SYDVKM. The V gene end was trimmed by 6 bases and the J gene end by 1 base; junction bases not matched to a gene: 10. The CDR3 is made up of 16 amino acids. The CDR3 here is CASRSRQGMSQETQYF. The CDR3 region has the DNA TGTGCCAGCAGATCCCGACAGGGGATGTCCCAAGAGACCCAGTACTTC.

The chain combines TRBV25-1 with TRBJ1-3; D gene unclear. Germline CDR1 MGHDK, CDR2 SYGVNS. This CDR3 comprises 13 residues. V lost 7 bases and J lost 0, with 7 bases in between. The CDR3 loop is CASTWDSGNTIYF. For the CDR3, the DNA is TGTGCCAGCACTTGGGACTCTGGAAACACCATATATTTT. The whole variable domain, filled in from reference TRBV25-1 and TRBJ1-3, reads EADIYQTPRYLVIGTGKKITLECSQTMGHDKMYWYQQDPGMELHLIHYSYGVNSTEKGDLSSESTVSRIRTEHFPLTLESARPSHTSQYLCASTWDSGNTIYFGEGSWLTVV.

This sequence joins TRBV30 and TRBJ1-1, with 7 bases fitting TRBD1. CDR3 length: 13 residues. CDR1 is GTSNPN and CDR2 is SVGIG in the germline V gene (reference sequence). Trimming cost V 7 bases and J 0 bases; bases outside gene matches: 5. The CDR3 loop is CAYRDRMNTEAFF. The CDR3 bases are TGTGCCTACCGGGACAGAATGAACACTGAAGCTTTCTTT.

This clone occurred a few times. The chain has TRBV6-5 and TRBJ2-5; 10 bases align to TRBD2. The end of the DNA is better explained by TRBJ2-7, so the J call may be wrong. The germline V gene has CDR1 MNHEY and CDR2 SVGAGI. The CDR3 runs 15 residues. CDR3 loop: CASREYGLADYEQYF. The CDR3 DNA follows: TGTGCCAGCAGGGAATACGGACTAGCGGACTACGAGCAGTACTTC.

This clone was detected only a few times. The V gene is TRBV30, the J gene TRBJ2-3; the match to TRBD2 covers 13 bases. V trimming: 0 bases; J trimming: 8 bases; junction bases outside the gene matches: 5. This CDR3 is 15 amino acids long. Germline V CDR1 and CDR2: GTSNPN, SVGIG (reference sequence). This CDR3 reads CAWSVGLAGFGTQYF. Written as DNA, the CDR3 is TGTGCCTGGAGTGTGGGACTAGCGGGGTTTGGTACGCAGTATTTT. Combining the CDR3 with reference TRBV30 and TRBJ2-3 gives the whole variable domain SQTIHQWPATLVQPVGSPLSLECTVEGTSNPNLYWYRQAAGRGLQLLFYSVGIGQISSEVPQNLSASRPQDRQFILSSKKLLLSDSGFYLCAWSVGLAGFGTQYFGPGTRLTVL.

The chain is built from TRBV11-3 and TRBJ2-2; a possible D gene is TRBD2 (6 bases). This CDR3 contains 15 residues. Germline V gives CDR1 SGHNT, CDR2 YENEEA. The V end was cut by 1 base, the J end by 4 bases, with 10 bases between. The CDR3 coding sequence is TGTGCCAGCAGCTTAGTCGGGGGAGGCACCGGGGAGCTGTTTTTT. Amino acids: CASSLVGGGTGELFF.

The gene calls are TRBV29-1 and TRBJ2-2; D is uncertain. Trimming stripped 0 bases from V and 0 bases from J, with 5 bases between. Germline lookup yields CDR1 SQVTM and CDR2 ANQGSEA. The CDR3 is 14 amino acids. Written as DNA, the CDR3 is TGCAGCGTTGAAGATTCGACGAACACCGGGGAGCTGTTTTTT. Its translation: CSVEDSTNTGELFF.

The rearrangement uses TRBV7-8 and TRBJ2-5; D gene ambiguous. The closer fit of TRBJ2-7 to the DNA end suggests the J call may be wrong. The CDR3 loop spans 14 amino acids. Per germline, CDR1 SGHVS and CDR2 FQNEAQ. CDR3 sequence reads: CASSLGVGPYEQYF. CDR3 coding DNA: TGTGCCAGCAGCTTAGGGGTAGGTCCCTACGAGCAGTACTTC.

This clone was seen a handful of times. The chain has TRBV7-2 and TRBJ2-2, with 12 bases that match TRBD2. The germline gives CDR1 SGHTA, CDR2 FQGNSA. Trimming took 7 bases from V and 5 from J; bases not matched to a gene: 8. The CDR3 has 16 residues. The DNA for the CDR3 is TGTGCCAGCAAACTTCCGACTAGCGGGAGTACCGGGGAGCTGTTTTTT. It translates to CASKLPTSGSTGELFF.

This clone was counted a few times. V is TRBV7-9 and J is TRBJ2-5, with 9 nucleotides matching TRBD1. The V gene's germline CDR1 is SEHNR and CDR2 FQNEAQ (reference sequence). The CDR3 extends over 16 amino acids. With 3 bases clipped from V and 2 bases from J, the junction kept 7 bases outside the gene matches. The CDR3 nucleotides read TGTGCCAGCAGCTTTCGGACAGGGGTCTTGCAAGAGACCCAGTACTTC. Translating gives CASSFRTGVLQETQYF.